This T cell receptor (beta chain) was identified during a study of T cells in Graves' hyperthyroidism and ophthalmopathy. Whole-study results and caveats: Ophthalmopathy cases were set apart from stable hyperthyroidism by a 13 V-J model. Peripheral blood also featured most of the thyroid clonotypes expanded above 0.001. Model-based prediction identified ophthalmopathy a median around seven months prior to its onset.

The germline V gene has CDR1 DFQATT and CDR2 SNEGSKA (reference sequence). Trimming shortened V by 3 bases and J by 0 bases, and 13 bases separated the two germline ends. The CDR3 spans 15 residues. The investigators amplified TCR beta CDR3 regions from RNA transcripts. During a first-round RT-PCR of the TCR CDR3, the HTBI primer set was used. TCRdb processed the multiplex PCR reads anew with MiXCR; each CDR3 protein has one entry. The sample shows approximately 600,000 distinct CDR3 sequences, roughly 20% of them seen only once. In its sample, this clonotype was seen many times. No antigen is known for it.

The sequenced material came from blood. The sequence was collected from a man aged 30-40 years with Graves' ophthalmopathy. J is TRBJ2-3 and V is TRBV20-1; D may be TRBD2 (6 bases). For the CDR3, the DNA is TGCAGTGCTAGTATGGCGGGGCCCAGCACAGATACGCAGTATTTT. Its protein is CSASMAGPSTDTQYF.